A selection of T cell receptor beta chains follows, all from one sample in a study of cytomegalovirus exposure and HLA in healthy donors. Assay used: immunoSEQ multiplex PCR; TCRdb lists only in-frame clones, some missing. Among some 200,000 clones listed, 79% were seen once. Sequencing used PBMCs. Receptor source: a male donor in good health and CMV-seropositive. Both conserved end residues are part of each CDR3.

CASSLERTYEQYF	TRBJ2-7	13	TRBV5-1
CASSQEDRMNYGYTF	TRBJ1-2	15	TRBV4-3
CATHSIAGAVYNEQFF	TRBJ2-1	16	TRBV27
CASSSQRQGQQYF	TRBJ2-5	13	TRBV7-2
CASSLLGQGVYYGYTF	TRBJ1-2	16	TRBV5-5
CSVVAVSYNEQFF	TRBJ2-1	13	TRBV29-1
CASSHTSGGLESRNEQFF	TRBJ2-1	18	TRBV14
CAWSPSNQPQHF	TRBJ1-5	12	TRBV30
CASSLSTANTEAFF	TRBJ1-1	14	TRBV27
CASSLGRAQETQYF	TRBJ2-5	14	TRBV7-9
CASSRDRVAGEQYF	TRBJ2-7	14	TRBV9
CASSGTEKNIQYF	TRBJ2-4	13	TRBV9
CASSKPGGNYGYTF	TRBJ1-2	14	TRBV21-1
CASSPGDRGYNEQFF	TRBJ2-1	15	TRBV5-1
CASSAPGTSGGPPYEQYF	TRBJ2-7	18	TRBV5-4
CASSQQGAADTQYF	TRBJ2-3	14	TRBV7-2
CASSSFGTDTQYF	TRBJ2-3	13	TRBV7-9
CASRTVDRDNYEQYF	.	15	TRBV19
CASSSDREEKFF	TRBJ2-1	12	TRBV5-4
CASSPGQGAWETQYF	TRBJ2-5	15	TRBV19
CASSLQGDTGELFF	TRBJ2-2	14	TRBV7-7
CASSLDSPAPLRPYEQYF	TRBJ2-7	18	TRBV5-5
CASSLSGSYEQYF	TRBJ2-7	13	TRBV7-2
CASSGGQGFNSPLHF	TRBJ1-6	15	TRBV2
CASSNVLSSTDTQYF	TRBJ2-3	15	TRBV6-5
CASSVAVAGTSEQYF	TRBJ2-7	15	TRBV9
CASSRRGGAQETQYF	TRBJ2-5	15	TRBV9
CASSVQNSPLHF	TRBJ1-6	12	TRBV2
CASSPRTGLDEQYF	TRBJ2-7	14	TRBV18
CASSPAGAKNIQYF	TRBJ2-4	14	TRBV18
CASSPSRENEQFF	TRBJ2-1	13	TRBV18
CSAPFSYEQYF	TRBJ2-7	11	TRBV20-1
CASSQMAGNAETQYF	TRBJ2-5	15	TRBV28
CASSLAGQFNQPQHF	TRBJ1-5	15	TRBV7-8
CASNVGGPIPFNEQFF	TRBJ2-1	16	TRBV7-2
CAIGTLAGGRYNEQFF	TRBJ2-1	16	TRBV10-3
CASHIAGPYNEQFF	TRBJ2-1	14	TRBV6-6
CASGSRLAGGFWEQFF	TRBJ2-1	16	TRBV7-8
CASTTGQGNYEQYF	TRBJ2-7	14	TRBV7-2
CASSFRDREAFF	TRBJ1-1	12	TRBV5-1
CASSFGGSDEQYF	TRBJ2-7	13	TRBV11-2
CASSLRSYNEQFF	TRBJ2-1	13	TRBV11-1
CASGFNWTSDNEQFF	TRBJ2-1	15	TRBV12-5
CASSPLGPWNTEAFF	TRBJ1-1	15	TRBV14
CASSPSWTAYNEQFF	TRBJ2-1	15	TRBV6-5
CATSRGRTGQETQYF	TRBJ2-5	15	TRBV15
CASIKGGFTGDEQFF	TRBJ2-1	15	TRBV6-1
CASSPRDRDQETQYF	TRBJ2-5	15	TRBV7-9
CASSVDGTRKQGEQFF	TRBJ2-1	16	TRBV9
CASSTRQGSSTDTQYF	TRBJ2-3	16	TRBV5-6
CASSLSLSAYEQYF	.	14	TRBV27
CASSPVGGGENIQYF	TRBJ2-4	15	TRBV4-2
CASRLDLNTEAFF	TRBJ1-1	13	TRBV28
CASSQTGDTQYF	TRBJ2-3	12	TRBV7-9
CASRYRRAGNNEQFF	TRBJ2-1	15	TRBV12-2
CAISDTVPRGGLYEQYF	TRBJ2-7	17	TRBV10-3
CASSQPRDTQYF	TRBJ2-7	12	TRBV18
CASSSGGLEDWNEQFF	TRBJ2-1	16	TRBV28
CASSPAGTGIMNTEAFF	TRBJ1-1	17	TRBV25-1
CAISEPTTLDEQFF	TRBJ2-1	14	TRBV10-3